Shown below are 27 T cell receptor beta chains from a single sample sequenced in a study of CD8 T cells in Susac syndrome. RNA in amounts of roughly 0.5 to 1 ug was reverse transcribed with random hexamers. One entry per CDR3 protein, called by TCRdb with MiXCR from the immunoSEQ multiplex PCR reads. Found here are approximately 260,000 distinct CDR3 sequences, 95% to 97% of them singletons; the top ten hold approximately 0.094%. The sample comprised CD4+ T cells from PBMCs. These receptors were obtained from a human donor with Susac syndrome.

The chain employs TRBV7-3 and TRBJ1-2, with 9 bases aligning to TRBD1. Germline CDR1 reads SGHTA; CDR2 reads FQGTGA. J was trimmed by 4 bases and V by 5 bases; bases with no gene match: 8. The CDR3 has 15 amino acids. CDR3 DNA: TGTGCCAGCAGCCCCGGACAGGGGACAGCCTATGGCTACACCTTC. Its protein is CASSPGQGTAYGYTF.

This chain connects TRBV30 to TRBJ1-5, with D uncertain. Trimming took off 1 base at V and 4 bases at J, with 8 bases between the two ends. Looked up from germline, CDR1 is GTSNPN and CDR2 is SVGIG (reference sequence). The CDR3 is made up of 13 amino acids. The CDR3 reads CAWSALGNQPQHF. The CDR3 DNA sequence: TGTGCCTGGAGTGCGTTGGGGAATCAGCCCCAGCATTTT.

The chain uses TRBV5-1 and TRBJ1-2; D not certain. V lost 4 bases and J 2 bases, leaving 12 bases between the germline ends. This CDR3 is built from 14 residues. Germline CDR1 SGHRS, CDR2 YFSETQ. This chain's CDR3 is CASSHGSENYGYTF. As DNA, the CDR3 is TGCGCCAGCAGCCACGGGTCCGAGAACTATGGCTACACCTTC.

This chain links TRBV19 with TRBJ2-1; TRBD2 matches at 9 bases. Germline assignment: CDR1 LNHDA and CDR2 SQIVND (reference sequence). The V segment lost 4 bases and the J segment 3 bases; nucleotides outside the gene matches: 4. This CDR3 contains 15 residues. CDR3 in DNA: TGTGCCAGTAGTACCGGGACTAGCCGCTACAATGAGCAGTTCTTC. Its translation is CASSTGTSRYNEQFF.

The chain joins TRBV29-1 to TRBJ2-4; 7 bases line up with TRBD2. J lost 4 bases, V lost 6 bases, and 18 bases had no gene match. Germline CDR1 is SQVTM and CDR2 is ANQGSEA. This CDR3 comprises 17 residues. In nucleotides, the CDR3 is TGCAGCGTCCATCTTTTTCGGGGGAGGGGCGTAAAAAACATTCAGTACTTC. Translation: CSVHLFRGRGVKNIQYF. Drawing the rest from reference TRBV29-1 and TRBJ2-4, the complete variable domain is SAVISQKPSRDICQRGTSLTIQCQVDSQVTMMFWYRQQPGQSLTLIATANQGSEATYESGFVIDKFPISRPNLTFSTLTVSNMSPEDSSIYLCSVHLFRGRGVKNIQYFGAGTRLSVL.

CDR3 sequence reads: CASSPGGWEPNTEAFF. CDR3 DNA: TGTGCCAGCTCACCGGGGGGTTGGGAACCGAACACTGAAGCTTTCTTT. This chain joins TRBV18 and TRBJ1-1; D possibly corresponds to TRBD1 (5 bases). The CDR3 runs 16 residues. Trimming removed 3 bases at V and 1 base at J, with 15 bases between. Germline V gene data show CDR1 as KGHSH and CDR2 as LQKENI.

J is TRBJ2-5 and V is TRBV7-3, with D tentatively TRBD1 (5 bases). V was cut by 4 bases and J by 4 bases, with 13 bases left in between. Germline-derived CDR1 and CDR2 are SGHTA and FQGTGA. The CDR3 has 14 amino acids. CDR3 DNA sequence: TGTGCCAGCAGCTCAGCAGGGTGGGGAGAGACCCAGTACTTC. It codes for CASSSAGWGETQYF. The complete variable domain, with remaining parts taken from reference TRBV7-3 and TRBJ2-5, reads GAGVSQTPSNKVTEKGKYVELRCDPISGHTALYWYRQSLGQGPEFLIYFQGTGAADDSGLPNDRFFAVRPEGSVSTLKIQRTERGDSAVYLCASSSAGWGETQYFGPGTRLLVL.

The chain joins TRBV30 to TRBJ2-7; 8 bases are shared with TRBD1. V dropped 1 base and J dropped 3; count of bases not matched to a gene: 2. Germline V lookup: CDR1 GTSNPN, CDR2 SVGIG (reference sequence). This CDR3 region has 13 residues. The CDR3 is CAWSGTGGYEQYF. Here the CDR3 DNA reads TGTGCCTGGAGTGGAACAGGGGGCTACGAGCAGTACTTC.

The gene calls are TRBV29-1 and TRBJ1-1, with a tentative D call TRBD1 (5 bases). Looked up from germline, CDR1 is SQVTM and CDR2 is ANQGSEA. There are 14 residues in the CDR3. V was pared by 6 bases and J by 1 base, with 15 bases between. CDR3 protein: CSVHSGGGNTEAFF. CDR3 bases: TGCAGCGTCCACTCAGGCGGGGGGAACACTGAAGCTTTCTTT. The full variable domain, rest sourced from reference TRBV29-1 and TRBJ1-1, is SAVISQKPSRDICQRGTSLTIQCQVDSQVTMMFWYRQQPGQSLTLIATANQGSEATYESGFVIDKFPISRPNLTFSTLTVSNMSPEDSSIYLCSVHSGGGNTEAFFGQGTRLTVV.

This clonotype showed up just a few times. The genes are TRBV30 and TRBJ2-7; D not certain. CDR3 size: 11 residues. Germline-derived CDR1 and CDR2 are GTSNPN and SVGIG (reference sequence). The V gene lost 0 bases and the J gene lost 6 bases, with 6 bases spanning the gap. CDR3: CAWSVLSEQYF. The CDR3, as DNA: TGTGCCTGGAGTGTTCTCTCCGAGCAGTACTTC.

J is TRBJ1-1 and V is TRBV20-1; perhaps TRBD1 as D (6 bases). From germline, CDR1 is DFQATT and CDR2 SNEGSKA (reference sequence). This CDR3 spans 14 amino acids. Trimming cost V 3 bases and J 5 bases, with 16 bases left between them. CDR3 nucleotides: TGCAGTGCTAGGCCCGGGGGGGCCCTGACTGAAGCTTTCTTT. Its protein is CSARPGGALTEAFF.

The rearrangement joins TRBV5-1 to TRBJ1-3; no clear D. This CDR3 has 14 amino acids. V was clipped by 0 bases and J by 2 bases, with 6 bases between them. The germline V gene encodes CDR1 SGHRS and CDR2 YFSETQ. The CDR3 region has the DNA TGCGCCAGCAGCTTGGAACGAGCTGGAAACACCATATATTTT. This encodes CASSLERAGNTIYF. The variable domain in full, with the rest retrieved from reference TRBV5-1 and TRBJ1-3, is KAGVTQTPRYLIKTRGQQVTLSCSPISGHRSVSWYQQTPGQGLQFLFEYFSETQRNKGNFPGRFSGRQFSNSRSEMNVSTLELGDSALYLCASSLERAGNTIYFGEGSWLTVV.

The J gene is TRBJ2-3, the V gene TRBV12-3 or TRBV12-4; D is possibly TRBD2 (6 bases). The CDR3 totals 15 residues. V shed 3 bases and J shed 4 bases, with 14 bases lying between them. CDR3 residues: CASSLGGLTPDTQYF. CDR3 in DNA: TGTGCCAGCAGTTTGGGGGGATTGACGCCAGATACGCAGTATTTT.

This chain uses TRBV14 with TRBJ1-1; D uncertain. V was clipped by 1 base and J by 2 bases, with 8 bases between them. CDR1 and CDR2 (germline): SGHDN, FVKESK. This CDR3 is built from 14 residues. The CDR3 is CASSQGTDNTEAFF. CDR3 nucleotide sequence: TGTGCCAGCAGCCAAGGGACGGATAACACTGAAGCTTTCTTT.

The chain combines TRBV30 with TRBJ1-4; D remains unclear. The CDR3 consists of 14 residues. The V end was cut by 4 bases, the J end by 11 bases, with 20 bases between. Germline V CDR1 and CDR2: GTSNPN, SVGIG (reference sequence). The CDR3 DNA reads TGTGCCTGGACCCCTTTGGGAATCCCGGGGAAACTGTTTTTT. It encodes CAWTPLGIPGKLFF.

This clonotype came up once. The V and J genes are TRBV12-3 or TRBV12-4 and TRBJ2-3; D assignment may be TRBD1 or TRBD2 (6 bases each). Trimming removed 6 bases from V and 6 bases from J, with 13 bases in between. CDR3 length: 13 residues. CDR3 nucleotides: TGTGCCAGCAGCCTTCTAGGGGGGGATACGCAGTATTTT. Translation gives CASSLLGGDTQYF.

V and J are TRBV27 and TRBJ2-1; 7 nucleotides match TRBD2. With V trimmed by 4 bases and J by 8 bases, 11 bases remained unmatched. Germline CDR1 is MNHEY and CDR2 is SMNVEV (reference sequence). The CDR3 has 15 amino acids. The CDR3 DNA is TGTGCCAGCAGTTCCCCCCAGCGGGATCGATATGAGCAGTTCTTC. Translation: CASSSPQRDRYEQFF.

Details on this clonotype: At one end, the junction sequence differs from germline, possibly due to a read error. This rearrangement joins TRBV7-7 to TRBJ2-3, with a possible D match to TRBD2 (5 bases). This CDR3 has 13 residues. Germline CDR1 SSHAT, CDR2 FNYEAQ (reference sequence). The CDR3 sequence is CASSQLRGDTQYF. The CDR3 region has the DNA TGTGCTAGCAGCCAACTCCGGGGAGATACGCAGTATTTT. Based on the CDR3 plus reference TRBV7-7 and TRBJ2-3, the full variable domain is GAGVSQSPRYKVTKRGQDVTLRCDPISSHATLYWYQQALGQGPEFLTYFNYEAQPDKSGLPSDRFSAERPEGSISTLTIQRTEQRDSAMYRCASSQLRGDTQYFGPGTRLTVL.

A remark on this clonotype: An end of the junction differs from the germline gene, which may be a read error. The CDR3: CASSQDTSGSLCF. In DNA, the CDR3 is TGTGCCAGCAGCCAAGATACTAGCGGGAGCCTTTGCTTC. This sequence joins TRBV3-1 and TRBJ2-4; 11 positions agree with TRBD2. This CDR3 region has 13 residues. Germline CDR1 LGHDT, CDR2 YNNKEL (reference sequence).

The V call is TRBV2, the J call TRBJ1-2; 7 positions match TRBD1. With 7 bases clipped from V and 0 bases from J, the junction kept 5 bases outside the gene matches. Germline values: CDR1 SNHLY, CDR2 FYNNEI. The CDR3 contains 14 residues. The CDR3 loop reads CASKPGTANYGYTF. The DNA of the CDR3 is TGTGCCAGCAAACCCGGGACAGCTAACTATGGCTACACCTTC.

V is TRBV20-1 and J is TRBJ1-1; 8 nucleotides line up with TRBD1. The CDR3 totals 16 residues. CDR1 is DFQATT, CDR2 SNEGSKA, per germline (reference sequence). V was clipped by 0 bases and J by 6 bases; unmatched bases: 12. DNA for the CDR3: TGCAGTGCTAGAGATGTTCGGACAGGGTTTGACCCTGAAGCTTTCTTT. This translates into CSARDVRTGFDPEAFF.

The chain is built from TRBV5-6 and TRBJ1-2; D is undetermined. Trimming cost V 2 bases and J 5 bases, with 13 bases left between them. CDR3 length equals 14 residues. The germline gives CDR1 SGHDT, CDR2 YYEEEE. CDR3 DNA sequence: TGTGCCAGCAGCTTCATTGACGCCGGATATGGCTACACCTTC. Translation gives CASSFIDAGYGYTF. The entire variable domain, with the rest obtained from reference TRBV5-6 and TRBJ1-2, is as follows: DAGVTQSPTHLIKTRGQQVTLRCSPKSGHDTVSWYQQALGQGPQFIFQYYEEEERQRGNFPDRFSGHQFPNYSSELNVNALLLGDSALYLCASSFIDAGYGYTFGSGTRLTVV.

This chain links TRBV6-1 with TRBJ2-6; D unclear. The CDR3 contains 17 residues. Germline V gene sequence: CDR1 MNHNS, CDR2 SASEGT. With 5 bases removed from V and 1 base from J, the gap between germline ends came to 15 bases. CDR3 nucleotides: TGTGCCAGCAGTAAGATACTCCAGGCTTCTGGGGCCAACGTCCTGACTTTC. Residues: CASSKILQASGANVLTF.

J is TRBJ2-1 and V is TRBV20-1, with a weak D call TRBD1 (5 bases). The CDR3 extends over 13 amino acids. The V end lost 7 bases, the J end lost 5 bases, and 15 bases lay between the germline ends. The germline CDR1 and CDR2 sequences are DFQATT and SNEGSKA (reference sequence). In DNA form, the CDR3 reads TGCAGTGTCGCCAGGGAAGTCCACAATGAGCAGTTCTTC. This sequence encodes CSVAREVHNEQFF.

The V and J genes are TRBV30 and TRBJ2-1; the D is unclear. Germline V gene lookup returns CDR1 GTSNPN and CDR2 SVGIG (reference sequence). Trimming pared 1 base from V and 4 bases from J, leaving 5 bases between. The CDR3 runs to 12 residues. The CDR3 DNA sequence: TGTGCCTGGAGTGGCACTTACAATGAGCAGTTCTTC. This codes for CAWSGTYNEQFF.

This chain connects TRBV30 to TRBJ1-1; the D is unclear. Germline V gives CDR1 GTSNPN, CDR2 SVGIG (reference sequence). Trimming shortened V by 0 bases and J by 2 bases, and 7 bases separated the two germline ends. CDR3 length: 13 amino acids. CDR3 coding DNA: TGTGCCTGGAGTGTCCGAGCTAACACTGAAGCTTTCTTT. Protein: CAWSVRANTEAFF.

This clonotype was recorded only once. The CDR3 DNA reads as TGTGCCAGCAGCCCTAATCTGGGGACAACCGAGACCCAGTACTTC. Its translation is CASSPNLGTTETQYF. The chain combines TRBV7-2 with TRBJ2-5; possibly TRBD1 for D (6 bases). V dropped 5 bases and J dropped 5 bases, with 18 bases sitting between them. Per germline, CDR1 SGHTA and CDR2 FQGNSA. There are 15 residues in the CDR3.